Presented here are 16 T cell receptor beta chains from one specimen sequenced in a study of blood T cell repertoires in COVID-19. Some clones are missing from TCRdb's copy, which holds only in-frame ones; the method was immunoSEQ multiplex PCR. The sample carries around 100,000 clones, roughly 92% recorded once. The sequenced sample consisted of peripheral blood. These receptors were taken from a man aged 45 to 65 with active COVID-19.

The gene calls are TRBV19 and TRBJ1-1; D is perhaps TRBD1 (5 bases). Germline values: CDR1 LNHDA, CDR2 SQIVND (reference sequence). This CDR3 is built from 13 residues. Deletions cut 7 bases from V and 1 base from J, with 10 bases between. The CDR3 protein is CASMEGWNTEAFF. Written as DNA, the CDR3 is TGTGCCAGTATGGAGGGGTGGAACACTGAAGCTTTCTTT.

The V gene is TRBV6-5, the J gene TRBJ2-1; 8 bases are shared with TRBD1. V shed 5 bases and J 9 bases; nucleotides not matched to a gene: 12. The germline V gene has CDR1 MNHEY and CDR2 SVGAGI. The CDR3 consists of 15 residues. The DNA of the CDR3 is TGTGCCAGCAGTAGGGACAGGACGTGGTCGGGTGAGCAGTTCTTC. Protein product: CASSRDRTWSGEQFF.

The chain is built from TRBV5-4 and TRBJ2-5; 7 nucleotides align to TRBD2. Germline V gene data show CDR1 as SGHNT and CDR2 as YYREEE (reference sequence). Trimming at V came to 1 base and at J to 1 base, leaving 4 bases not matched to a gene. The length of the CDR3 is 15 residues. In nucleotides, the CDR3 is TGTGCCAGCAGCTTGTACGGGGGGTTCCAAGAGACCCAGTACTTC. Translating gives CASSLYGGFQETQYF.

The genes are TRBV4-1 and TRBJ2-1; 12 bases align to TRBD2. The junction had 13 bases not matched to a gene; V was cut back by 0 bases and J by 7 bases. The CDR3 runs 19 residues. CDR1 and CDR2 (germline): MGHRA, YSYEKL. CDR3 sequence: CASSQDPTRGTSGLNEQFF. For the CDR3, the DNA is TGCGCCAGCAGCCAAGATCCGACAAGGGGGACTAGCGGGCTGAATGAGCAGTTCTTC.

The rearrangement uses TRBV24-1 and TRBJ1-2; D is undetermined. CDR3 length equals 13 residues. V was trimmed by 1 base and J by 3 bases, leaving 5 bases between them. The germline CDR1 and CDR2 sequences are KGHDR and SFDVKD. CDR3: CATSDFGDYGYTF. The CDR3 coding sequence is TGTGCCACCAGTGATTTTGGAGACTATGGCTACACCTTC.

The chain uses TRBV5-4 and TRBJ2-7, with D tentatively TRBD1 (5 bases). The V gene's germline CDR1 is SGHNT and CDR2 YYREEE (reference sequence). This CDR3 is 12 amino acids long. V was shortened by 1 base and J by 7 bases, with 9 bases between the two germline ends. The CDR3 reads CASSLQGWEQYF. CDR3 nucleotides: TGTGCCAGCAGCTTGCAGGGATGGGAGCAGTACTTC.

Turning to this clone: The same CDR3 is also encoded by other DNA sequences in this sample. The chain recombines TRBV29-1 with TRBJ2-2; 7 bases are a match to TRBD1. This CDR3 has 13 residues. The germline V gene encodes CDR1 SQVTM and CDR2 ANQGSEA. V shed 5 bases and J 0 bases; nucleotides not matched to a gene: 0. CDR3 amino acids: CSVTGANTGELFF. CDR3 in DNA: TGCAGCGTTACAGGGGCGAACACCGGGGAGCTGTTTTTT.

This clone came up once. The genes are TRBV7-6 and TRBJ1-5, with no clear D. V lost 5 bases to trimming and J lost 6 bases, with 11 bases between them. CDR1 and CDR2 from the germline V gene are SGHVS and FNYEAQ. The CDR3 spans 13 residues. This chain's CDR3 is CASSAIGGQPQHF. The CDR3 DNA follows: TGTGCCAGCAGCGCCATTGGAGGTCAGCCCCAGCATTTT. The whole variable domain, filled in from reference TRBV7-6 and TRBJ1-5, reads GAGVSQSPRYKVTKRGQDVALRCDPISGHVSLYWYRQALGQGPEFLTYFNYEAQQDKSGLPNDRFSAERPEGSISTLTIQRTEQRDSAMYRCASSAIGGQPQHFGDGTRLSIL.

The J gene is TRBJ1-2, the V gene TRBV12-3 or TRBV12-4; 8 bases map to TRBD1. V shed 6 bases, J shed 8 bases, and the junction held 8 bases outside the gene matches. The CDR3 has 13 residues. The CDR3 sequence: CASSPGGPRGYTF. The DNA for the CDR3 is TGTGCCAGCAGCCCAGGGGGCCCTAGGGGCTACACCTTC.

This clone was recorded once. The J gene is TRBJ2-2, the V gene TRBV5-1; 12 bases match TRBD2. CDR1 SGHRS and CDR2 YFSETQ come from the germline V gene. This CDR3 spans 16 amino acids. The ends lost 0 bases at V and 4 bases at J; junction bases unmatched: 1. The CDR3 spells CASSLGTSGITGELFF. The CDR3, as DNA: TGCGCCAGCAGCTTGGGGACTAGCGGGATCACCGGGGAGCTGTTTTTT.

CDR3 DNA: TGTGCCAGCAGCCGCGCGGCGGGAGTAGGGACCGGAGGGTCCCAGTACTTC. Protein product: CASSRAAGVGTGGSQYF. J is TRBJ2-5 and V is TRBV4-2, with 7 bases aligning to TRBD2. J lost 9 bases, V lost 4 bases, and 20 bases had no gene match. CDR3 size: 17 residues. The germline V gene encodes CDR1 LGHNA and CDR2 YNFKEQ.

The V and J genes are TRBV21-1 and TRBJ1-5. TRBV21-1 counts as a pseudogene. The CDR3 has 12 residues. Written as DNA, the CDR3 is TGTGCCAGCAGCAAAGATCCTAAGCCCCAGCATTTT. Protein: CASSKDPKPQHF.

The chain employs TRBV7-8 and TRBJ1-2, with D possibly TRBD1 on 6 matching bases. Trimming took 0 bases from V and 11 from J, leaving 13 bases between them. This CDR3 is built from 13 residues. CDR1 and CDR2 from the germline V gene are SGHVS and FQNEAQ. Here the CDR3 reads CASSLADLRGYTF. Here the CDR3 DNA reads TGTGCCAGCAGCTTAGCGGACCTCAGGGGTTACACCTTC. Supplemented by reference TRBV7-8 and TRBJ1-2, the full variable domain reads GAGVSQSPRYKVAKRGQDVALRCDPISGHVSLFWYQQALGQGPEFLTYFQNEAQLDKSGLPSDRFFAERPEGSVSTLKIQRTQQEDSAVYLCASSLADLRGYTFGSGTRLTVV.

The J gene is TRBJ2-7, the V gene TRBV6-5; 7 positions match TRBD2. J was trimmed by 7 bases and V by 4 bases; bases with no gene match: 1. This CDR3 spans 11 amino acids. The germline V gene encodes CDR1 MNHEY and CDR2 SVGAGI. The CDR3: CASSWGGEQYF. The CDR3 DNA is TGTGCCAGCAGTTGGGGGGGGGAGCAGTACTTC.

The rearrangement uses TRBV28 and TRBJ2-3; perhaps TRBD1 as D (5 bases). This CDR3 contains 15 residues. Germline assignment: CDR1 MDHEN and CDR2 SYDVKM. Deletions cut 2 bases from V and 1 base from J, with 10 bases between. CDR3 coding DNA: TGTGCCAGCAGTTTAAGTGGGGCCCGCACAGATACGCAGTATTTT. Its protein product is CASSLSGARTDTQYF.

This chain joins TRBV12-3 or TRBV12-4 and TRBJ2-1; 7 bases map to TRBD2. This CDR3 is built from 13 residues. Trimming cost V 9 bases and J 8 bases; bases outside gene matches: 10. In nucleotides, the CDR3 is TGTGCCAGTAGCGGGTGGGCGTCGGATGAGCAGTTCTTC. Translation: CASSGWASDEQFF.